The 32 T cell receptor beta chains reported below all come from one sample, sequenced in a study of regulatory T cells in long-lasting Graves disease (dated by TCRdb to 2020 to 2022). Receptor amplification or capture employed multiplex PCR. The instrument given in TCRdb is Illumina HiSeq 4000. CDR3 regions were amplified by Arm-PCR with iRepertoire HTBI primers to construct TCR beta libraries. TCRdb took the public reads, trimmed them with fastp at Q25, ran MiXCR for clone calling and kept in-frame beta chains. Rows merge per CDR3 protein into single entries with the most common DNA and genes. This sample lists over 350,000 distinct CDR3 sequences; 13% to 15% were detected once. The ten largest clones capture around a sixth of the sample. Read against the paper, the sample's time point label means: newly diagnosed GD, antithyroid drugs for less than 3 months. For both TCR sequencing and RNA sequencing, RNA was extracted from PBMCs using TRIzol.

In addition, the sample was reused for a study of T cells in Graves' hyperthyroidism and ophthalmopathy.

The sample was peripheral blood mononuclear cells (PBMCs), taken at new diagnosis, from a patient treated with antithyroid drugs. These receptors were collected from a woman aged 45-59 years with Graves disease. Donor details come from another sample of the same person, matched by shared clones.

This clonotype appeared once. A much larger clone lies a single base off, so this may be a read error. This sequence joins TRBV7-6 and TRBJ2-2; TRBD2 might be the D (5 bases). This CDR3 is built from 15 residues. Looked up from germline, CDR1 is SGHVS and CDR2 is FNYEAQ. CDR3: CASSSTLGGTGELVF. CDR3 DNA sequence: TGTGCCAGCAGCTCCACCTTGGGTGGCACCGGGGAGCTGGTTTTT.

This sequence joins TRBV11-2 and TRBJ2-3; 14 bases align to TRBD2. Germline trimming cut 4 bases from V and 2 bases from J; bases unmatched to any gene: 5. CDR1 is SGHAT and CDR2 is FQNNGV in the germline V gene. CDR3 size: 17 residues. CDR3: CASSWGTSGSLTDTQYF. As DNA, the CDR3 is TGTGCCAGCAGCTGGGGGACTAGCGGGAGCCTCACAGATACGCAGTATTTT.

The rearrangement links TRBV28 to TRBJ1-1; TRBD1 matches 8 bases. With V trimmed by 5 bases and J by 0 bases, 8 bases remained unmatched. The germline V gene has CDR1 MDHEN and CDR2 SYDVKM. The CDR3 runs to 16 residues. The CDR3 spells CASSITGGAMNTEAFF. In nucleotides, the CDR3 is TGTGCCAGCAGTATCACAGGGGGGGCCATGAACACTGAAGCTTTCTTT.

J is TRBJ2-3 and V is TRBV19; 9 nucleotides line up with TRBD2. The junction had 9 bases not matched to a gene; V was cut back by 7 bases and J by 4 bases. The germline CDR1 and CDR2 sequences are LNHDA and SQIVND (reference sequence). This CDR3 contains 15 residues. The CDR3 DNA reads TGTGCCAGTACCAAGATTAGCGGGAGTCCAGATACGCAGTATTTT. Translating it yields CASTKISGSPDTQYF.

This clonotype was detected only a few times. V usage is TRBV7-9 and J usage is TRBJ1-4; the D is unclear. V lost 8 bases, J lost 0 bases, and 7 bases lay in between. CDR1 and CDR2 from the germline V gene are SEHNR and FQNEAQ (reference sequence). CDR3 size: 13 residues. CDR3 region: CASRSATNEKLFF. For the CDR3, the DNA is TGTGCCAGCCGAAGTGCAACTAATGAAAAACTGTTTTTT.

The table lists this clonotype with many counts. The chain uses TRBV7-3 and TRBJ1-1; D ambiguous. This CDR3 spans 14 amino acids. V gave up 3 bases and J gave up 0 bases, with 8 bases separating them. Germline V gene sequence: CDR1 SGHTA, CDR2 FQGTGA. The CDR3 sequence: CASSLGPLNTEAFF. CDR3 nucleotide sequence: TGTGCCAGCAGCTTGGGCCCTTTGAACACTGAAGCTTTCTTT.

This clonotype was counted at least ten times. V is TRBV28 and J is TRBJ1-3; D possibly corresponds to TRBD1 (5 bases). The CDR3 has 13 amino acids. Germline V gene lookup returns CDR1 MDHEN and CDR2 SYDVKM. Trimming cost V 11 bases and J 4 bases, with 15 bases left between them. CDR3 DNA sequence: TGTGCCGCCGCGGGGGGAAGCGGAAACACCATATATTTT. Translation: CAAAGGSGNTIYF. Full variable domain (outside the CDR3, taken from reference TRBV28 and TRBJ1-3): DVKVTQSSRYLVKRTGEKVFLECVQDMDHENMFWYRQDPGLGLRLIYFSYDVKMKEKGDIPEGYSVSREKKERFSLILESASTNQTSMYLCAAAGGSGNTIYFGEGSWLTVV.

Details on this clonotype: A far larger clone is off by one base, so a read error is likely. The chain carries TRBV5-1 and TRBJ2-5; 11 bases line up with TRBD2. The J call may be faulty, since TRBJ2-1 better matches the DNA end. Germline CDR1 is SGHRS and CDR2 is YFSETQ. This CDR3 is built from 18 residues. The CDR3 region is CTSSLTSRPSGRPNEQFF. CDR3 nucleotide sequence: TGTACCAGCAGCTTAACCTCCCGGCCTAGCGGGAGGCCGAATGAGCAGTTCTTC.

The V call is TRBV19, the J call TRBJ2-7; 12 bases align to TRBD2. J was trimmed by 3 bases and V by 5 bases; bases with no gene match: 5. CDR1 and CDR2 from the germline V gene are LNHDA and SQIVND (reference sequence). The CDR3 extends over 15 amino acids. This CDR3 is CASSAWTSGVYEQYF. The CDR3 DNA sequence: TGTGCCAGTAGTGCCTGGACTAGCGGGGTCTACGAGCAGTACTTC.

Of note for this clonotype: The junction does not match germline at one end; this may be a read error. The V gene is TRBV4-2, the J gene TRBJ2-3; no clear D. In germline, CDR1 is LGHNA, CDR2 YNFKEQ. The length of the CDR3 is 15 residues. The chain's CDR3 is CASSQDPASTDAQYF. In DNA form, the CDR3 reads TGTGCCAGCAGCCAAGATCCAGCCAGCACAGATGCGCAGTATTTT.

With respect to this clonotype: The junction differs from germline at one of its ends, possibly a read error. CDR3 protein: CASSLYASPRETQHF. CDR3 DNA sequence: TGTGCCAGCAGCTTATACGCCAGCCCTCGGGAGACCCAGCACTTC. The chain uses TRBV7-9 and TRBJ2-5, with a weak D call TRBD2 (6 bases). CDR3 size: 15 residues. Germline V gene data show CDR1 as SEHNR and CDR2 as FQNEAQ (reference sequence).

The V gene is TRBV9, the J gene TRBJ1-1; unclear D gene. With 3 bases removed from V and 0 bases from J, the gap between germline ends came to 15 bases. Per the germline V gene, CDR1 is SGDLS and CDR2 is YYNGEE. The length of the CDR3 is 16 residues. The CDR3 protein is CASSAEAYHVNTEAFF. CDR3 coding DNA: TGTGCCAGCAGCGCCGAGGCCTACCATGTGAACACTGAAGCTTTCTTT. Combining the CDR3 with reference TRBV9 and TRBJ1-1 gives the whole variable domain DSGVTQTPKHLITATGQRVTLRCSPRSGDLSVYWYQQSLDQGLQFLIQYYNGEERAKGNILERFSAQQFPDLHSELNLSSLELGDSALYFCASSAEAYHVNTEAFFGQGTRLTVV.

This clonotype was counted a few times. The chain is built from TRBV6-1 and TRBJ1-2, with a tentative D call TRBD1 (6 bases). Deletions cut 6 bases from V and 0 bases from J, with 11 bases between. The CDR3 is 14 residues long. The V gene's germline CDR1 is MNHNS and CDR2 SASEGT. The DNA of the CDR3 is TGTGCCAGCAGCCGCAGGGGTTCTAACTATGGCTACACCTTC. It specifies CASSRRGSNYGYTF.

V and J are TRBV20-1 and TRBJ2-3, with TRBD1 matching 12 bases. The CDR3 sequence is 17 residues long. The germline V gene has CDR1 DFQATT and CDR2 SNEGSKA (reference sequence). J was trimmed by 2 bases and V by 6 bases; bases with no gene match: 12. CDR3 amino acids: CSAGGDRGLHYTDTQYF. The CDR3, as DNA: TGCAGTGCGGGAGGGGACAGGGGGCTACACTACACAGATACGCAGTATTTT.

V and J are TRBV19 and TRBJ1-5; 9 bases agree with TRBD1. Germline CDR1 LNHDA, CDR2 SQIVND (reference sequence). V lost 7 bases, J lost 3 bases, and 7 bases stayed unmatched. The length of the CDR3 is 15 residues. The chain's CDR3 is CASKRGQGINQPQHF. The CDR3 DNA is TGTGCCAGTAAGCGAGGACAGGGGATCAATCAGCCCCAGCATTTT.

This clonotype was found a few times. Compared with germline, one end of the junction differs, possibly owing to a read error. In nucleotides, the CDR3 is TGTGCCAGCAGTCCAGGACTAGCGGGGTACAATGAGCAGCTCTTC. Its translation is CASSPGLAGYNEQLF. The V and J genes are TRBV28 and TRBJ2-1, with 12 bases that match TRBD2. Germline assignment: CDR1 MDHEN and CDR2 SYDVKM. The CDR3 is made up of 15 amino acids.

This clonotype was observed a handful of times. The chain is built from TRBV3-1 and TRBJ1-1; no firm D call. This CDR3 has 14 residues. The V and J ends lost 4 bases and 1 base respectively, with 10 bases between them. Germline CDR1 is LGHDT and CDR2 is YNNKEL (reference sequence). Here the CDR3 DNA reads TGTGCCAGCAGCCTACTCCTCGGGAACACTGAAGCTTTCTTT. Amino acid sequence: CASSLLLGNTEAFF.

V is TRBV10-3 and J is TRBJ2-1, with no clear D. The CDR3 contains 15 residues. Germline V gene lookup returns CDR1 ENHRY and CDR2 SYGVKD. Trimming left V 2 bases short and J 8 bases short, with 16 bases between. The CDR3 DNA is TGTGCCATCAGTGAGGCGGCCGCCCGCCCTCATGAGCAGTTCTTC. This encodes CAISEAAARPHEQFF.

This clonotype has just a few counts. The chain joins TRBV7-2 to TRBJ2-5, with 8 bases fitting TRBD2. CDR1 is SGHTA and CDR2 is FQGNSA in the germline V gene. The CDR3 has 17 amino acids. V was pared by 5 bases and J by 3 bases, with 14 bases of the junction left unmatched. CDR3 sequence (DNA): TGTGCCAGCAGCCGACCCAGAGCGGGAGCCTTGGAAGAGACCCAGTACTTC. It specifies CASSRPRAGALEETQYF.

This clonotype was picked up a small number of times. This chain connects TRBV6-1 to TRBJ2-7; D is possibly TRBD2 (6 bases). The CDR3 has 17 residues. Germline loops: CDR1 MNHNS, CDR2 SASEGT. Trimming pared 8 bases from V and 3 bases from J, leaving 26 bases between. The CDR3: CASGTQPGLRLDYEQYF. The CDR3 region has the DNA TGTGCCAGCGGTACTCAACCGGGACTCCGTTTGGACTACGAGCAGTACTTC.

This clonotype has ten or more counts. V gene TRBV24-1 combines with J gene TRBJ2-3, with 13 bases lining up with TRBD2. The CDR3 runs to 15 residues. Losses at the gene ends were 7 bases for V and 6 bases for J; bases not matched to a gene: 6. The germline gives CDR1 KGHDR, CDR2 SFDVKD. CDR3 residues: CATSGLAGAGDTQYF. For the CDR3, the DNA is TGTGCCACCAGCGGACTAGCGGGAGCAGGGGATACGCAGTATTTT.

V is TRBV25-1 and J is TRBJ1-4; a possible D gene is TRBD1 (5 bases). Germline V CDR1 and CDR2: MGHDK, SYGVNS. The germline V and J ends were trimmed by 8 bases and 4 bases, with 14 bases remaining between them. The CDR3 sequence is 14 residues long. The CDR3 DNA reads TGTGCCAGCCATGGGAGGGGTCGTAATGAAAAACTGTTTTTT. It translates to CASHGRGRNEKLFF.

A few counts support this clonotype. The V call is TRBV9, the J call TRBJ2-1; 11 bases match TRBD2. Germline V gene lookup returns CDR1 SGDLS and CDR2 YYNGEE. The ends lost 3 bases at V and 6 bases at J; junction bases unmatched: 8. There are 16 residues in the CDR3. DNA of the CDR3: TGTGCCAGCAGCGGACTAGCGGGGACGCCCCTCAATGAGCAGTTCTTC. It translates to CASSGLAGTPLNEQFF.

The V call is TRBV19, the J call TRBJ2-3; TRBD1 matches 11 bases. Germline V gene sequence: CDR1 LNHDA, CDR2 SQIVND (reference sequence). The V gene end was trimmed by 3 bases and the J gene end by 5 bases; junction bases not matched to a gene: 4. The CDR3 length is 15 residues. The CDR3 bases are TGTGCCAGTAGTATCAGGACAGGGGGCGAAGATACGCAGTATTTT. It translates to CASSIRTGGEDTQYF.

Ten or more counts support this clonotype. This chain uses TRBV6-5 with TRBJ2-3; D not resolved. Per germline, CDR1 MNHEY and CDR2 SVGAGI. Trimming cost V 0 bases and J 4 bases, with 11 bases left between them. This CDR3 contains 15 residues. CDR3 residues: CASSYSALNADTQYF. The CDR3 DNA reads TGTGCCAGCAGTTACTCGGCCCTTAACGCAGATACGCAGTATTTT.

This clonotype was seen a handful of times. The rearrangement links TRBV10-3 to TRBJ2-2; D gene unclear. Per the germline V gene, CDR1 is ENHRY and CDR2 is SYGVKD. V lost 3 bases, J lost 4 bases, and 9 bases lay in between. The CDR3 contains 14 residues. The CDR3 is CAISDGQLTGELFF. In DNA, the CDR3 is TGTGCCATCAGTGACGGGCAGCTCACCGGGGAGCTGTTTTTT.

The table lists this clonotype with many counts. CDR3 residues: CASSRTGTASMNTGELFF. CDR3 nucleotides: TGTGCCAGCAGCCGCACGGGGACAGCCTCAATGAACACCGGGGAGCTGTTTTTT. V is TRBV7-3 and J is TRBJ2-2, with TRBD1 matching 7 bases. The CDR3 runs 18 residues. Germline-derived CDR1 and CDR2 are SGHTA and FQGTGA. With V trimmed by 5 bases and J by 1 base, 13 bases remained unmatched. Complete variable domain (other parts from reference TRBV7-3 and TRBJ2-2): GAGVSQTPSNKVTEKGKYVELRCDPISGHTALYWYRQSLGQGPEFLIYFQGTGAADDSGLPNDRFFAVRPEGSVSTLKIQRTERGDSAVYLCASSRTGTASMNTGELFFGEGSRLTVL.

Comments on this clonotype: A read error is possible here, since a much larger clone lies one base away. The CDR3 region is CATLDRIYNEQYF. The CDR3 DNA follows: TGTGCCACCCTCGACAGAATCTACAATGAGCAGTACTTC. The chain employs TRBV12-3 or TRBV12-4 and TRBJ2-7; the D gene is possibly TRBD1 (5 bases). This CDR3 is built from 13 residues. The V and J ends lost 10 bases and 7 bases respectively, with 20 bases between them.

A few counts support this clonotype. This chain connects TRBV4-1 to TRBJ2-2; 8 bases match TRBD1. Germline V CDR1 and CDR2: MGHRA, YSYEKL. Trimming took 1 base from V and 6 from J; bases not matched to a gene: 7. The CDR3 contains 16 residues. Here the CDR3 DNA reads TGCGCCAGCAGCCAAGGGACAGGGTCCCTGGCCGGGGAGCTGTTTTTT. Translation gives CASSQGTGSLAGELFF.

This clonotype was picked up a small number of times. The chain couples TRBV10-3 to TRBJ1-4, with TRBD1 identical over 7 bases. Losses at the gene ends were 0 bases for V and 8 bases for J; bases not matched to a gene: 3. Germline V gene lookup returns CDR1 ENHRY and CDR2 SYGVKD. The CDR3 consists of 14 residues. CDR3 DNA: TGTGCCATCAGTGAGTCGGGACAGCAAGAAAAACTGTTTTTT. Translated: CAISESGQQEKLFF.

This clonotype was observed many times. J is TRBJ2-1 and V is TRBV5-1; D not resolved. Per the germline V gene, CDR1 is SGHRS and CDR2 is YFSETQ. The CDR3 loop spans 14 amino acids. The V gene lost 3 bases and the J gene lost 6 bases, with 13 bases spanning the gap. The DNA of the CDR3 is TGCGCCAGCAGCTCCGGACCAAGTAGCAATGAGCAGTTCTTC. It specifies CASSSGPSSNEQFF.

The rearrangement joins TRBV5-1 to TRBJ1-1; 7 bases match TRBD1. This CDR3 has 15 residues. CDR1 is SGHRS and CDR2 is YFSETQ in the germline V gene. With V trimmed by 2 bases and J by 4 bases, 8 bases remained unmatched. CDR3 sequence reads: CASSLETGESTEAFF. CDR3 coding DNA: TGCGCCAGCAGCTTAGAAACAGGGGAGAGCACTGAAGCTTTCTTT.